This TCR beta chain comes out of a study of a mutant IDH1 vaccine in newly diagnosed glioma (dated by TCRdb to the early 2020s). Study-wide context: Across visits V03 through V10, patients got a total of eight vaccinations, given in weeks 1, 3, 5, 7, 11, 15, 19 and 23. In the chemotherapy-containing groups, vaccination started alongside temozolomide cycles, whereas in patients who had radiotherapy alone it started 4-6 weeks after radiotherapy. For exploratory analyses, longitudinal TCRB deep sequencing was carried out in about two dozen treated patients wherever samples were available. Peripheral blood was drawn at six visits: V03 (baseline), V05, V07, V10, V12 and V13. Prior to enrollment, patients had been given standard therapy consisting of radiotherapy alone, temozolomide alone, or radiochemotherapy with temozolomide, with the combination given to most patients. The roughly 35 treated patients were roughly 60% male and about 38% female, with a mean age of approximately 40 years.

As to this clone: This clone's antigen is unknown. No base-level quality is on record; no much larger clone is a single base apart.

The time point label, as the study defines it: week 5, during vaccination. Every vaccine dose consisted of 300 ug of a 20-mer mutant IDH1 peptide in Montanide, administered subcutaneously together with topical imiquimod. Donors had newly diagnosed WHO grade 3 or 4 IDH1-mutant astrocytomas with loss of nuclear ATRX. The samples were drawn from NOA16, a multicentre, single-arm, open-label phase I trial in Germany that tested a mutant IDH1 peptide vaccine in humans for the first time. Genomic DNA for TCRB sequencing was extracted from EDTA blood using the DNeasy Blood and Tissue Kit. CDR1 and CDR2, looked up from the germline V gene, are SGDLS and YYNGEE. The germline ends are 11 bases apart after V is trimmed by 1 base and J by 5 bases. Inclusive of the bounding cysteine and phenylalanine, the CDR3 is 14 residues long. The read is trimmed to its CDR3 DNA, 42 bases read in frame from base 1. What the research found in general, with its limitations: It was noted by the authors that analyses of patient blood samples could not be reproduced owing to sample limitations. Immune responses induced by the vaccine were seen in about 93% of patients across multiple MHC alleles. Selection of PBMC samples for TCRB deep sequencing was based on availability. Pseudoprogression appeared unrelated to alterations in the top peripheral T cell clonotypes detected by TCRB sequencing.

Preparation of the library involved the immunoSEQ multiplex PCR assay. Following the manufacturer's protocol, the hsTCRB Kit was used to amplify rearranged TCR beta chain sequences. TCRB libraries were sequenced on an Illumina MiSeq. For the original study's pipeline: Demultiplexing, trimming and gene mapping were performed with the kit vendor's proprietary platform. This is the immuneACCESS table as TCRdb keeps it, with only in-frame sequences that have V and J called. A part of the clones is gone; compared with another copy, unresolved V genes explain less than half, and the rest is unexplained. V and J calls and clone size are those listed in that table; D and trimming were worked out from the DNA. A total of tens of thousands of clones appear in this sample, less than 85% of them only once. Of the sample, approximately 2.8% is held by the ten largest clones.

Recombination joined TRBV9 with TRBJ2-3; the D gene lacks a confident call. The TCR originated in a woman under 30 with glioma. Some clones in this sample may be carry-over from other donors' samples. The sample consisted of PBMCs, taken from a glioma patient whose treatment included an IDH1 peptide vaccine. CDR3 sequence: CASSVTELRDTQYF. The DNA reads as follows: TGTGCCAGCAGCGTAACAGAGTTGAGAGATACGCAGTATTTT.